This T cell receptor beta chain was retrieved from a study of blood T cell repertoires in COVID-19. Study at large: Sites in the United States, Italy and Spain provided acute and convalescent COVID-19 samples. From T cells, B-cell-depleted T cells, or PBMCs came the material, which was cDNA or gDNA.

Enrollment of patients from Seattle took place during active infection, with longitudinal follow-up. Authors' analysis steps: Amplification with reference gene primers provided the estimates of nucleated cell counts. Profiled with immunoSEQ multiplex PCR; TCRdb holds only in-frame clones, not every one. V, J and clone size reflect that table, while D and trimming were determined from the DNA. The sample lists about 50,000 clones, 86% seen once, with about 3% in the top ten. This CDR3 has 13 residues. V was clipped by 6 bases and J by 7 bases; unmatched bases: 6. Germline loops: CDR1 WSHSY, CDR2 SAAADI.

The source material was peripheral blood. V gene TRBV10-2 combines with J gene TRBJ2-7; 10 nucleotides align to TRBD1. The receptor comes from a woman over 75 with COVID-19, enrolled during active disease. CDR3 residues: CASRETGGSEQYF. The CDR3 DNA reads TGCGCCAGCAGGGAGACAGGGGGCAGTGAGCAGTACTTC.